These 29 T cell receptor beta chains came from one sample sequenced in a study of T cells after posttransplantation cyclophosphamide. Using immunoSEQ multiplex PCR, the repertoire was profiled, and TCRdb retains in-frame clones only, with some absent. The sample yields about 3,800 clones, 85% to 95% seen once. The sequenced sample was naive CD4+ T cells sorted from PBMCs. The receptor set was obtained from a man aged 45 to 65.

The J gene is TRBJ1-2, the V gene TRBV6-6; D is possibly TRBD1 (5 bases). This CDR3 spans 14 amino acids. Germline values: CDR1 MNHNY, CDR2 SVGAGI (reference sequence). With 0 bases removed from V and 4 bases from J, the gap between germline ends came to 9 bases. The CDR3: CASSYSGETYGYTF. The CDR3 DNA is TGTGCCAGCAGTTACTCAGGGGAAACCTATGGCTACACCTTC.

Written as DNA, the CDR3 is TGTGCCACCAGCAGATCCACCGGGACAGGGTACGAGACCCAGTACTTC. As protein: CATSRSTGTGYETQYF. The J gene is TRBJ2-5, the V gene TRBV15, with 9 bases that match TRBD1. Germline V gene lookup returns CDR1 LNHNV and CDR2 YYDKDF (reference sequence). The length of the CDR3 is 16 residues. V dropped 2 bases and J dropped 5; count of bases not matched to a gene: 9. Using reference TRBV15 and TRBJ2-5 for the parts outside the CDR3, the full variable domain is DAMVIQNPRYQVTQFGKPVTLSCSQTLNHNVMYWYQQKSSQAPKLLFHYYDKDFNNEADTPDNFQSRRPNTSFCFLDIRSPGLGDTAMYLCATSRSTGTGYETQYFGPGTRLLVL.

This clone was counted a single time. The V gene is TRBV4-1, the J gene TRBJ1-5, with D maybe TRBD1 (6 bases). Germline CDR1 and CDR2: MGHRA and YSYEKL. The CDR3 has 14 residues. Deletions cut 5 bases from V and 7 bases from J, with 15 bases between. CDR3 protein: CASSSGGAYQPQHF. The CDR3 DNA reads TGCGCCAGCAGCTCTGGGGGCGCTTACCAGCCCCAGCATTTT.

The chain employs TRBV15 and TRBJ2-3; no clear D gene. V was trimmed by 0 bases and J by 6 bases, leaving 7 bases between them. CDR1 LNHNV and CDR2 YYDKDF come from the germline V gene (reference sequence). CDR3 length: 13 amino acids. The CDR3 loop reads CATSRDFSDTQYF. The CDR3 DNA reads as TGTGCCACCAGCAGAGATTTTAGCGATACGCAGTATTTT.

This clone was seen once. CDR3 bases: TGTGCCAGCAGCGTAGCGGCAGACGGGGGTGGCTACACCTTC. Protein sequence: CASSVAADGGGYTF. The chain couples TRBV9 to TRBJ1-2; D perhaps matches TRBD1 (5 bases). V was cut by 0 bases and J by 7 bases, with 13 bases left in between. Germline V lookup: CDR1 SGDLS, CDR2 YYNGEE. This CDR3 is built from 14 residues.

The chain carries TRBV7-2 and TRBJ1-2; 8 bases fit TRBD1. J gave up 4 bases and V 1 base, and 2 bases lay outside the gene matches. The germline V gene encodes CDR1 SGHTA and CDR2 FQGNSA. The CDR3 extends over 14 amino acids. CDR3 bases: TGTGCCAGCAGCTTAGACAGGGGGACCTATGGCTACACCTTC. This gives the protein CASSLDRGTYGYTF. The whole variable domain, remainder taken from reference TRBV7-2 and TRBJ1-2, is GAGVSQSPSNKVTEKGKDVELRCDPISGHTALYWYRQSLGQGLEFLIYFQGNSAPDKSGLPSDRFSAERTGGSVSTLTIQRTQQEDSAVYLCASSLDRGTYGYTFGSGTRLTVV.

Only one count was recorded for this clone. The chain's CDR3 is CARSEAEQGMNSPLHF. CDR3 DNA sequence: TGTGCCAGAAGCGAAGCAGAACAGGGGATGAATTCACCCCTCCACTTT. The genes are TRBV5-3 and TRBJ1-6; TRBD1 agrees at 7 bases. TRBV5-3 is an open reading frame whose function is uncertain. V dropped 4 bases and J dropped 7; count of bases not matched to a gene: 11. The length of the CDR3 is 16 residues.

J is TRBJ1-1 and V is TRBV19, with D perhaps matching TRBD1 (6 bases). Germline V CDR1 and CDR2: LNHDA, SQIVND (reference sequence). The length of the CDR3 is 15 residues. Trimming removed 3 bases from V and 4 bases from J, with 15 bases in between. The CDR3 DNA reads TGTGCCAGTAGTATGGGGAGGGGGGGGGTCACTGAAGCTTTCTTT. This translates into CASSMGRGGVTEAFF.

In DNA, the CDR3 is TGTGCCAGCAGCGTAGGGGCTTTGTTTCAACAGGGGAGTGAGCAGTTCTTC. Its translation: CASSVGALFQQGSEQFF. The chain combines TRBV9 with TRBJ2-1; 7 positions match TRBD1. V was clipped by 0 bases and J by 9 bases; unmatched bases: 15. CDR1 and CDR2 from the germline V gene are SGDLS and YYNGEE. The CDR3 loop spans 17 amino acids.

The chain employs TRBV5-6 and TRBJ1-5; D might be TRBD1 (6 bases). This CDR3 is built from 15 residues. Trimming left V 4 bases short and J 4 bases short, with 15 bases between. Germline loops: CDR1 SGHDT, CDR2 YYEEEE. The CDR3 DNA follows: TGTGCCAGCAGCCTTCTGGGACATCGGAATCAGCCCCAGCATTTT. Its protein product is CASSLLGHRNQPQHF.

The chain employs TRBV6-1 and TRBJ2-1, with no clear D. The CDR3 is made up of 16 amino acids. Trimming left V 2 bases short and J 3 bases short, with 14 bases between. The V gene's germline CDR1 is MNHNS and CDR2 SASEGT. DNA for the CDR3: TGTGCCAGCAGTGAAATTTGGCGGAGCAGCTACAATGAGCAGTTCTTC. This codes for CASSEIWRSSYNEQFF.

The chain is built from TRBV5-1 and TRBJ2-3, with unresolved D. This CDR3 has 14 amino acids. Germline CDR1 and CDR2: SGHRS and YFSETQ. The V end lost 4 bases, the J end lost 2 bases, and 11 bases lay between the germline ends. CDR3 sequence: CASSPTEHTDTQYF. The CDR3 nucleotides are TGCGCCAGCAGCCCGACTGAGCACACAGATACGCAGTATTTT.

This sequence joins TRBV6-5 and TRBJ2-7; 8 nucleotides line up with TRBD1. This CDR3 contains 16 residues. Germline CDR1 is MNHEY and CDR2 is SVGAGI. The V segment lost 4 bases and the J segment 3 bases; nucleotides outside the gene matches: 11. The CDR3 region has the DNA TGTGCCAGCAGTTTGCTTACCGGGACAGGTCGCTACGAGCAGTACTTC. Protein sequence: CASSLLTGTGRYEQYF.

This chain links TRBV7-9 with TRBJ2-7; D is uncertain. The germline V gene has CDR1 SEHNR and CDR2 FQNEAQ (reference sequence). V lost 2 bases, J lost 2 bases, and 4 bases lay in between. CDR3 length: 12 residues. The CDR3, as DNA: TGTGCCAGCAGCTTATTTACCTACGAGCAGTACTTC. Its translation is CASSLFTYEQYF.

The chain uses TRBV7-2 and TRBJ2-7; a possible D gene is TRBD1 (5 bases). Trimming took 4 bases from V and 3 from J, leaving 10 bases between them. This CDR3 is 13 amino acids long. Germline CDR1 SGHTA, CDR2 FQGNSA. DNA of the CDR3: TGTGCCAGCAGCTCGACAGTACTCTACGAGCAGTACTTC. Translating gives CASSSTVLYEQYF.

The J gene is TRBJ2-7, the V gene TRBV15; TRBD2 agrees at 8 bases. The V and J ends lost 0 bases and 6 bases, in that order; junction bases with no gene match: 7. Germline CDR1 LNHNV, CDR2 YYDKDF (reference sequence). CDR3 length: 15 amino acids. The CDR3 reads CATSRDLPGGSEQYF. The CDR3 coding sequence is TGTGCCACCAGCAGAGATCTCCCGGGAGGGAGCGAGCAGTACTTC.

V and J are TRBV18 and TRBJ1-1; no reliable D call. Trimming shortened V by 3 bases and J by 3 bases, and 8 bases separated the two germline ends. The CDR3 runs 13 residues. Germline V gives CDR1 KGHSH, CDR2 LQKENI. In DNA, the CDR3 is TGTGCCAGCTCACCGTCGAGGGACACTGAAGCTTTCTTT. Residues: CASSPSRDTEAFF.

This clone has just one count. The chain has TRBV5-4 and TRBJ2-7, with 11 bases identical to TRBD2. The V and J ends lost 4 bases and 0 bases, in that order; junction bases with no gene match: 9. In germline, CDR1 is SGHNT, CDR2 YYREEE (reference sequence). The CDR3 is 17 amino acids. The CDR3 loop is CASSPQGLAGGSYEQYF. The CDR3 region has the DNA TGTGCCAGCAGCCCTCAGGGGCTAGCGGGAGGCTCCTACGAGCAGTACTTC.

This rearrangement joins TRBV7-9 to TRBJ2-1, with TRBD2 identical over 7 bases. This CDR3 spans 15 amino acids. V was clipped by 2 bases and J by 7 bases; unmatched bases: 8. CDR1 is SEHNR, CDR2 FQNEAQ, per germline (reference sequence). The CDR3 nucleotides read TGTGCCAGCAGCTTAATTGGCGGGGGAGTAAATGAGCAGTTCTTC. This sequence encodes CASSLIGGGVNEQFF.

CDR3 region: CASTSGTGINEKLFF. CDR3 in DNA: TGCGCCAGCACTTCCGGGACAGGGATTAATGAAAAACTGTTTTTT. This rearrangement joins TRBV5-1 to TRBJ1-4; TRBD1 agrees at 9 bases. V shed 6 bases, J shed 4 bases, and the junction held 7 bases outside the gene matches. This CDR3 contains 15 residues. Germline loops: CDR1 SGHRS, CDR2 YFSETQ. Supplemented by reference TRBV5-1 and TRBJ1-4, the full variable domain reads KAGVTQTPRYLIKTRGQQVTLSCSPISGHRSVSWYQQTPGQGLQFLFEYFSETQRNKGNFPGRFSGRQFSNSRSEMNVSTLELGDSALYLCASTSGTGINEKLFFGSGTQLSVL.

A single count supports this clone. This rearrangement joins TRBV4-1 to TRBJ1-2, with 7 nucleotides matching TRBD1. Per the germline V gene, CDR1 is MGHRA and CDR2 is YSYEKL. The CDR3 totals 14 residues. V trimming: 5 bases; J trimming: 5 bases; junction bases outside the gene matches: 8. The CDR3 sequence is CASSKPGQAYGYTF. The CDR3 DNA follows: TGCGCCAGCAGCAAACCCGGACAGGCGTATGGCTACACCTTC.

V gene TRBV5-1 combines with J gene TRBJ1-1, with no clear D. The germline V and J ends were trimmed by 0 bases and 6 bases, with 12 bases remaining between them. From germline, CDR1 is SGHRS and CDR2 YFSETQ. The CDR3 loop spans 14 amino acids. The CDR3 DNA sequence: TGCGCCAGCAGCTTGGGGGTTAGAGGCTCTGAAGCTTTCTTT. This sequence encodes CASSLGVRGSEAFF. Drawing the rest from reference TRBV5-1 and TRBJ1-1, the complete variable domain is KAGVTQTPRYLIKTRGQQVTLSCSPISGHRSVSWYQQTPGQGLQFLFEYFSETQRNKGNFPGRFSGRQFSNSRSEMNVSTLELGDSALYLCASSLGVRGSEAFFGQGTRLTVV.

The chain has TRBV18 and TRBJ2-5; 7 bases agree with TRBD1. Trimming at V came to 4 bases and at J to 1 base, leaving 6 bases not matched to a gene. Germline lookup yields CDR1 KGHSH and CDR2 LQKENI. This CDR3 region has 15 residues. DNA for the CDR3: TGTGCCAGCTCACTGCAACAGGGGAGCCAAGAGACCCAGTACTTC. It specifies CASSLQQGSQETQYF.

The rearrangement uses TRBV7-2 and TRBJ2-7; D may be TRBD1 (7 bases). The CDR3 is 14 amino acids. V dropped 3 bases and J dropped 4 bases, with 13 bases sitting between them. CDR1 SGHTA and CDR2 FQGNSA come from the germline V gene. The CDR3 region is CASSFAGQSYEQYF. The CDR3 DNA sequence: TGTGCCAGCAGCTTCGCGGGACAGTCTTACGAGCAGTACTTC.

This CDR3 is CASSSGTGPGGYTF. The CDR3 DNA reads TGTGCCAGCAGCTCCGGGACAGGGCCAGGCGGCTACACCTTC. The V gene is TRBV7-9, the J gene TRBJ1-2, with 9 bases identical to TRBD1. Germline assignment: CDR1 SEHNR and CDR2 FQNEAQ (reference sequence). CDR3 size: 14 residues. The ends lost 4 bases at V and 8 bases at J; junction bases unmatched: 8.

The CDR3: CASKESSGRAYEQFF. DNA of the CDR3: TGTGCCAGTAAAGAAAGTAGCGGGAGGGCATATGAGCAGTTCTTC. J is TRBJ2-1 and V is TRBV19; 11 bases fit TRBD2. Germline V gene lookup returns CDR1 LNHDA and CDR2 SQIVND (reference sequence). The CDR3 is 15 residues long. Trimming removed 7 bases from V and 8 bases from J; junction bases left unmatched: 10.

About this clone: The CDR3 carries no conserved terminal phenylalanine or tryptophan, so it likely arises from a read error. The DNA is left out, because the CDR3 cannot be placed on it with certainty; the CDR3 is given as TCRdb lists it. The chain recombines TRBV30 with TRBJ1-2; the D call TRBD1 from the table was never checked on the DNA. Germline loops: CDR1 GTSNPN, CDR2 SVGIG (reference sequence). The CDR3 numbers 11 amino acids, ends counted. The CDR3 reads CAWGQGAQPHI.

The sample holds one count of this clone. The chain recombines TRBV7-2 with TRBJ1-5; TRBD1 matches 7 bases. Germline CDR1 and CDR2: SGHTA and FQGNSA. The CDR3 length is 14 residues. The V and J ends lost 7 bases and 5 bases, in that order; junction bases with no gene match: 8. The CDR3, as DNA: TGTGCCAGCAACTCGGACAGGAGTTATCAGCCCCAGCATTTT. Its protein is CASNSDRSYQPQHF.

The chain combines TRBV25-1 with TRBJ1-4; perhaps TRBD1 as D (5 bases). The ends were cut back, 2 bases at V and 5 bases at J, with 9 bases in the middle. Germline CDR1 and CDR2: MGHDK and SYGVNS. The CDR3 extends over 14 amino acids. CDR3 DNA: TGTGCCAGCAGTGAACAGGGAGGGAATGAAAAACTGTTTTTT. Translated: CASSEQGGNEKLFF.